The rows below give T cell receptor delta chains drawn from one sample of a study of gamma-delta T cells after stem cell transplantation. TCRdb applied CATT to the RT-PCR reads for clone calling. The data hold 1,200 or so delta-chain clones, with 35% to 45% observed a single time. Material: gamma-delta T cells. The receptors originated from a human donor. It is not recorded whose cells these are; they may come from a transplant donor. The CDR3 runs from the conserved cysteine through the conserved F or W. A D gene is named only where the DNA matches it firmly. For some rows the clone size is stated as once, few or many, or as a class when expanded; others skip it.

abundance: .
d_gene: TRDD3
len: 19
j_gene: TRDJ1
v_gene: TRDV2
CDR3nt: TGTGCCTGTGACACCCTTTCCCTGGGGGACCCTTTAAGAGGCGATAAACTCATCTTT
CDR3aa: CACDTLSLGDPLRGDKLIF

abundance: few
d_gene: TRDD3
len: 18
j_gene: TRDJ1
v_gene: TRDV2
CDR3nt: TGTGCCTGTGACGCCGTACTGGGGGATACGCTGGAGACCGATAAACTCATCTTT
CDR3aa: CACDAVLGDTLETDKLIF

abundance: .
d_gene: TRDD2
len: 19
j_gene: TRDJ1
v_gene: TRDV2
CDR3nt: TGTGCCTGTGACACGGTCCCTTCCTACGAGGGGGATCGGACCGATAAACTCATCTTT
CDR3aa: CACDTVPSYEGDRTDKLIF

abundance: hyperexpanded
d_gene: TRDD3
len: 19
j_gene: TRDJ1
v_gene: TRDV2
CDR3nt: TGTGCCTGTGACACCATAGGGCCACTGGGGGATACGAGAACCGATAAACTCATCTTT
CDR3aa: CACDTIGPLGDTRTDKLIF

abundance: .
d_gene: .
len: 24
j_gene: TRDJ1
v_gene: TRDV1
CDR3nt: TGTGCTCTTGGGAACATCGGAACCAACTTCCTACCCTATGACTGGGGGACTTACACCGATAAACTCATCTTT
CDR3aa: CALGNIGTNFLPYDWGTYTDKLIF

abundance: few
d_gene: .
len: 19
j_gene: TRDJ1
v_gene: TRDV2
CDR3nt: TGTGCCTGTGACACCCTCCTACTACATGGGCTCGAATACACCGATAAACTCATCTTT
CDR3aa: CACDTLLLHGLEYTDKLIF

abundance: .
d_gene: .
len: 13
j_gene: TRDJ1
v_gene: TRDV2
CDR3nt: TGTGCCTGTTGTTGGATAGGCGCCGATAAACTCATCTTT
CDR3aa: CACCWIGADKLIF

abundance: .
d_gene: TRDD3
len: 18
j_gene: TRDJ1
v_gene: TRDV1
CDR3nt: TGTGCTCTTGGGGAACATAATGGGGGATCAATGTACACCGATAAACTCATCTTT
CDR3aa: CALGEHNGGSMYTDKLIF

abundance: .
d_gene: TRDD3
len: 21
j_gene: TRDJ1
v_gene: TRDV1
CDR3nt: TGTGCTCTTGGGGAACTAGGCTCATTCCCTTCCCCTTACTGGGGGATACATAAACTCATCTTT
CDR3aa: CALGELGSFPSPYWGIHKLIF

abundance: .
d_gene: .
len: 18
j_gene: TRDJ1
v_gene: TRDV1
CDR3nt: TGTGCTCTTGGGGAACTGGCCCCCTACGCCAACTCTATAAGGCGACTCATCTTT
CDR3aa: CALGELAPYANSIRRLIF